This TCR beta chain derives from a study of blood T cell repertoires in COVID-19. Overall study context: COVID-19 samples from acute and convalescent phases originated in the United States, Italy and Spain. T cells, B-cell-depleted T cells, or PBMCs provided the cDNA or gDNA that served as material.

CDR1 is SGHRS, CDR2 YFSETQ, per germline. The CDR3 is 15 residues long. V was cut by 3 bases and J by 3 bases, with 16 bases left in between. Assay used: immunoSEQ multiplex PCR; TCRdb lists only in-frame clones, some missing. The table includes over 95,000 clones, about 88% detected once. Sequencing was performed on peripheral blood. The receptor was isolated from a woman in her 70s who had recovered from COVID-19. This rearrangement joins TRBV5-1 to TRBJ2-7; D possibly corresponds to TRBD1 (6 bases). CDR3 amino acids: CASSWQTGPGYEQYF. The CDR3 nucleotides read TGCGCCAGCAGCTGGCAGACAGGCCCCGGCTACGAGCAGTACTTC.